This entry lists 15 T cell receptor beta chains sequenced from one sample in a study of cytomegalovirus exposure and HLA in healthy donors. Sequencing used immunoSEQ multiplex PCR; TCRdb keeps in-frame clones, though not all of them. The sample yields 120,000 to 150,000 clones, approximately 86% seen once. The specimen sequenced was PBMCs. The receptors here all came from a man aged 18-30 years in good health and CMV-seropositive.

J is TRBJ1-5 and V is TRBV21-1; TRBD1 is the table's D call, not checked against the DNA. TRBV21-1 corresponds to a pseudogene. The CDR3 runs to 16 residues. CDR3 in DNA: TGTGCCAGCAGCAGAGACAGAATTTATAGCAATCAGCCCCAGCATTTT. Translated, it gives CASSRDRIYSNQPQHF.

CDR3 sequence: CASSPTGLRNQPQHF. DNA of the CDR3: TGTGCCAGCTCACCGACAGGGTTGAGAAATCAGCCCCAGCATTTT. V is TRBV18 and J is TRBJ1-5, with 7 nucleotides matching TRBD1. The CDR3 totals 15 residues. The V gene end was trimmed by 3 bases and the J gene end by 4 bases; junction bases not matched to a gene: 6. Germline CDR1 reads KGHSH; CDR2 reads LQKENI.

The V and J genes are TRBV29-1 and TRBJ2-3; 7 bases align to TRBD1. The J segment lost 2 bases and the V segment lost 6 bases, leaving 8 bases of the junction unmatched. In germline, CDR1 is SQVTM, CDR2 ANQGSEA. The CDR3 is made up of 14 amino acids. In nucleotides, the CDR3 is TGCAGCGTCCTAGGGACAGACCTCACAGATACGCAGTATTTT. Translated, it gives CSVLGTDLTDTQYF.

V gene TRBV5-4 combines with J gene TRBJ2-5; D gene unclear. The CDR3 covers 14 residues. V lost 4 bases and J 1 base, leaving 11 bases between the germline ends. Germline values: CDR1 SGHNT, CDR2 YYREEE (reference sequence). The CDR3 is CASSPAGGQETQYF. In DNA, the CDR3 is TGTGCCAGCAGCCCGGCTGGCGGCCAAGAGACCCAGTACTTC.

This clone was counted once. V usage is TRBV7-6 and J usage is TRBJ2-7; 10 bases align to TRBD1. CDR3 length: 13 residues. Germline V lookup: CDR1 SGHVS, CDR2 FNYEAQ. V lost 1 base, J lost 6 bases, and 0 bases stayed unmatched. The CDR3 DNA sequence: TGTGCCAGCAGCTTAGGGACAGGGGGCGAGCAGTACTTC. Its protein product is CASSLGTGGEQYF. The entire variable domain, with the rest obtained from reference TRBV7-6 and TRBJ2-7, is as follows: GAGVSQSPRYKVTKRGQDVALRCDPISGHVSLYWYRQALGQGPEFLTYFNYEAQQDKSGLPNDRFSAERPEGSISTLTIQRTEQRDSAMYRCASSLGTGGEQYFGPGTRLTVT.

This chain uses TRBV4-1 with TRBJ2-2; D unclear. Trimming removed 1 base at V and 4 bases at J, with 7 bases between. The germline CDR1 and CDR2 sequences are MGHRA and YSYEKL. The CDR3 is 14 amino acids. This CDR3 reads CASSQARSTGELFF. In DNA form, the CDR3 reads TGCGCCAGCAGCCAAGCCCGGAGCACCGGGGAGCTGTTTTTT.

The chain combines TRBV6-4 with TRBJ2-2; TRBD1 aligns across 7 bases. This CDR3 spans 13 amino acids. J was trimmed by 6 bases and V by 6 bases; bases with no gene match: 4. The germline gives CDR1 MRHNA, CDR2 SNTAGT. CDR3 sequence: CASSPQGAGELFF. CDR3 DNA: TGTGCCAGCAGCCCGCAGGGGGCCGGGGAGCTGTTTTTT.

The chain employs TRBV5-1 and TRBJ1-2; no definite D call. This CDR3 has 13 amino acids. Looked up from germline, CDR1 is SGHRS and CDR2 is YFSETQ. Trimming left V 4 bases short and J 5 bases short, with 12 bases between. Written as DNA, the CDR3 is TGCGCCAGCAGCACCGACAAAATTTATGGCTACACCTTC. Protein sequence: CASSTDKIYGYTF.

The V and J genes are TRBV28 and TRBJ2-7; D unresolved. V lost 6 bases and J 5 bases, leaving 14 bases between the germline ends. Germline V lookup: CDR1 MDHEN, CDR2 SYDVKM. The CDR3 contains 13 residues. Written as DNA, the CDR3 is TGTGCCAGCAGGAGAGACACGACCGACGAGCAGTACTTC. Residues: CASRRDTTDEQYF.

V usage is TRBV7-9 and J usage is TRBJ2-7, with 7 bases that match TRBD1. The CDR3 has 14 amino acids. CDR1 and CDR2 from the germline V gene are SEHNR and FQNEAQ (reference sequence). Germline trimming cut 5 bases from V and 0 bases from J; bases unmatched to any gene: 4. CDR3 in amino acids: CASSSRDSSYEQYF. Written as DNA, the CDR3 is TGTGCCAGCAGCAGCCGGGACAGCTCCTACGAGCAGTACTTC.

The rearrangement joins TRBV5-1 to TRBJ2-7; TRBD2 matches at 14 bases. Germline V CDR1 and CDR2: SGHRS, YFSETQ. V shed 0 bases and J 5 bases; nucleotides not matched to a gene: 4. This CDR3 is built from 16 residues. CDR3 DNA sequence: TGCGCCAGCAGCTTGGGACTAGCGGGAGGGGAAAACGAGCAGTACTTC. This translates into CASSLGLAGGENEQYF. Drawing the rest from reference TRBV5-1 and TRBJ2-7, the complete variable domain is KAGVTQTPRYLIKTRGQQVTLSCSPISGHRSVSWYQQTPGQGLQFLFEYFSETQRNKGNFPGRFSGRQFSNSRSEMNVSTLELGDSALYLCASSLGLAGGENEQYFGPGTRLTVT.

This clone has just one count. The rearrangement links TRBV2 to TRBJ1-5; 8 bases fit TRBD1. Germline trimming cut 9 bases from V and 0 bases from J; bases unmatched to any gene: 10. Germline V gene lookup returns CDR1 SNHLY and CDR2 FYNNEI. This CDR3 has 16 amino acids. The CDR3 bases are TGTGCCAGTACCGGACAGGGTGGTTATAGCAATCAGCCCCAGCATTTT. It codes for CASTGQGGYSNQPQHF.

This chain joins TRBV6-5 and TRBJ2-1; D might be TRBD1 (5 bases). V dropped 8 bases and J dropped 8 bases, with 22 bases sitting between them. The CDR3 is 15 amino acids. Germline V gene sequence: CDR1 MNHEY, CDR2 SVGAGI. The CDR3 DNA is TGTGCCAGCCGTGGCAGGGCAACTACCTGGGATGAGCAGTTCTTC. It encodes CASRGRATTWDEQFF.

The gene calls are TRBV19 and TRBJ2-4; TRBD2 matches 12 bases. CDR3 size: 16 residues. Germline assignment: CDR1 LNHDA and CDR2 SQIVND (reference sequence). The V and J ends lost 10 bases and 3 bases, in that order; junction bases with no gene match: 10. The CDR3 is CATRTSGIFGKNIQYF. The CDR3 DNA reads as TGTGCCACCCGGACTAGCGGGATCTTTGGCAAAAACATTCAGTACTTC.

The J gene is TRBJ2-7, the V gene TRBV5-6; TRBD1 agrees at 10 bases. V lost 7 bases and J lost 2; bases outside the gene matches: 9. Germline V CDR1 and CDR2: SGHDT, YYEEEE. CDR3 length equals 15 residues. In DNA form, the CDR3 reads TGTGCCAGCCTACCGGGGGGACAGGGGACCTACGAGCAGTACTTC. Translated: CASLPGGQGTYEQYF. The complete variable domain, with remaining parts taken from reference TRBV5-6 and TRBJ2-7, reads DAGVTQSPTHLIKTRGQQVTLRCSPKSGHDTVSWYQQALGQGPQFIFQYYEEEERQRGNFPDRFSGHQFPNYSSELNVNALLLGDSALYLCASLPGGQGTYEQYFGPGTRLTVT.